The 20 T cell receptor beta chains reported below all come from one sample, sequenced in a study of blood T cells in healthy people across ages (dated by TCRdb to the mid-2010s). Receptor libraries were prepared by 5' RACE. Sequenced using an Illumina HiSeq 2500. A second PCR of roughly 7 to 12 cycles was run with a J-beta primer mix and a sample-barcoded 5' primer. The public sequencing data were trimmed at Q25 with fastp and processed into clonotypes with MiXCR by TCRdb, which kept only in-frame beta chains. CDR3 protein duplicates are merged, each entry listing the most common genes and DNA. The sample data list approximately 900,000 distinct CDR3 sequences, and 25% to 30% of these were observed just once. The ten most abundant clones make up roughly a tenth of the sample. These data were also reused for a study on T cells of mothers and their children.

Sequencing used blood. The receptors shown here come from a woman in her 40s in good health.

V usage is TRBV5-8 and J usage is TRBJ2-3, with 8 positions matching TRBD2. Germline-derived CDR1 and CDR2 are SGHTS and YDEGEE. The CDR3 consists of 17 residues. The V segment lost 4 bases and the J segment 4 bases; nucleotides outside the gene matches: 14. CDR3 amino acids: CASSREGTGGPADTQYF. DNA for the CDR3: TGTGCCAGCAGCCGCGAGGGGACGGGGGGGCCGGCAGATACGCAGTATTTT.

In its sample, this clonotype was seen many times. The chain is built from TRBV5-1 and TRBJ2-5, with 12 bases lining up with TRBD1. CDR3 length equals 16 residues. Losses at the gene ends were 4 bases for V and 5 bases for J; bases not matched to a gene: 9. Looked up from germline, CDR1 is SGHRS and CDR2 is YFSETQ. DNA of the CDR3: TGCGCCAGCAGCACAACCGGGACAGGGGGCCTGGAGACCCAGTACTTC. This codes for CASSTTGTGGLETQYF.

The chain uses TRBV27 and TRBJ2-4; D possibly uses TRBD1 or TRBD2 (5 bases each). The CDR3 is 13 amino acids. Trimming cost V 3 bases and J 13 bases, with 16 bases left between them. Germline loops: CDR1 MNHEY, CDR2 SMNVEV (reference sequence). CDR3 DNA: TGTGCCAGCAGTTTCGAGGGGATGGGGGAGCAGTACTTC. Translated, it gives CASSFEGMGEQYF.

This clonotype came up a few times. The genes are TRBV12-3 or TRBV12-4 and TRBJ1-2; 9 bases agree with TRBD1. The CDR3 is made up of 13 amino acids. Trimming took 6 bases from V and 6 from J; bases not matched to a gene: 5. CDR3 DNA: TGTGCCAGCAGACCTACAGGGGGCAATGGCTACACCTTC. Protein: CASRPTGGNGYTF.

The chain couples TRBV7-3 to TRBJ1-1; TRBD1 is a possible D gene (6 bases). The germline gives CDR1 SGHTA, CDR2 FQGTGA. V lost 1 base to trimming and J lost 7 bases, with 10 bases between them. CDR3 length: 13 amino acids. CDR3: CASSLRGGNEAFF. The DNA for the CDR3 is TGTGCCAGCAGCTTAAGAGGGGGTAATGAAGCTTTCTTT.

A few counts support this clonotype. CDR3 sequence (DNA): TGTGCCAGCAGCGCTAGGAACACTGAAGCTTTCTTT. It yields the protein CASSARNTEAFF. The chain carries TRBV7-8 and TRBJ1-1; D gene unclear. CDR1 SGHVS and CDR2 FQNEAQ come from the germline V gene. The CDR3 runs 12 residues. V was pared by 5 bases and J by 1 base, with 5 bases between.

This clonotype was detected only a few times. V is TRBV6-4 and J is TRBJ2-1; TRBD2 agrees at 8 bases. Trimming at V came to 0 bases and at J to 4 bases, leaving 2 bases not matched to a gene. Germline-derived CDR1 and CDR2 are MRHNA and SNTAGT. The CDR3 contains 15 residues. CDR3 nucleotides: TGTGCCAGCAGTGACTCACCTAGCGGGTACAATGAGCAGTTCTTC. Translated, it gives CASSDSPSGYNEQFF.

Turning to this clonotype: The junction departs from the called germline gene at one end, perhaps through a read error. This chain connects TRBV11-2 to TRBJ2-5; 12 bases line up with TRBD1. CDR1 is SGHAT, CDR2 FQNNGV, per germline. The length of the CDR3 is 16 residues. In DNA form, the CDR3 reads TGTGCCAGCAGCTCGGGACAGGGGGCGGGTGAAGAAACCCAGTACTTC. Amino acid sequence: CASSSGQGAGEETQYF.

This clonotype was recorded many times. The chain is built from TRBV9 and TRBJ2-5; a possible D gene is TRBD2 (5 bases). CDR3 size: 15 residues. Per germline, CDR1 SGDLS and CDR2 YYNGEE. Trimming shortened V by 1 base and J by 6 bases, and 16 bases separated the two germline ends. DNA of the CDR3: TGTGCCAGCAGCGTATCCGGACTCAACCACCAGACCCAGTACTTC. Translation: CASSVSGLNHQTQYF.

This chain connects TRBV5-1 to TRBJ2-3; no definite D call. This CDR3 has 16 residues. Germline V gene data show CDR1 as SGHRS and CDR2 as YFSETQ. Trimming shortened V by 1 base and J by 3 bases, and 15 bases separated the two germline ends. The CDR3 here is CASSLSSEGRTDTQYF. CDR3 DNA sequence: TGCGCCAGCAGCTTGTCGAGTGAAGGTAGGACAGATACGCAGTATTTT.

This clonotype was observed many times. V usage is TRBV20-1 and J usage is TRBJ1-6, with TRBD1 matching 9 bases. The germline gives CDR1 DFQATT, CDR2 SNEGSKA (reference sequence). This CDR3 has 14 residues. J gave up 9 bases and V 3 bases, and 6 bases lay outside the gene matches. CDR3 sequence reads: CSASPGQGTSPLHF. The CDR3 DNA reads as TGCAGTGCTAGCCCGGGACAGGGTACTTCACCCCTCCACTTT.

DNA of the CDR3: TGTGCCAGTGATGGGGGGACTAGAGGGACCCAGTACTTC. Residues: CASDGGTRGTQYF. The rearrangement links TRBV2 to TRBJ2-5; 8 bases match TRBD2. Unmatched junction bases numbered 10, after V lost 9 bases and J lost 7 bases. CDR3 length: 13 amino acids. Per germline, CDR1 SNHLY and CDR2 FYNNEI.

This sequence joins TRBV28 and TRBJ2-3, with D unresolved. Germline CDR1 and CDR2: MDHEN and SYDVKM. This CDR3 is built from 15 residues. V gave up 1 base and J gave up 0 bases, with 8 bases separating them. As DNA, the CDR3 is TGTGCCAGCAGTTTATCTTTAGGAAGCACAGATACGCAGTATTTT. It codes for CASSLSLGSTDTQYF.

In nucleotides, the CDR3 is TGCGCCAGCAGTCTGTGGGGGGTTATATCCTACAATGAGCAGTTCTTC. It encodes CASSLWGVISYNEQFF. The J gene is TRBJ2-1, the V gene TRBV4-3, with D possibly being TRBD2 (6 bases). The CDR3 sequence is 16 residues long. The V end was cut by 6 bases, the J end by 1 base, with 16 bases between. Germline-derived CDR1 and CDR2 are LGHNA and YSLEER.

To note about this clonotype: A much larger clone differs by one base, so this may be a read error. J is TRBJ2-6 and V is TRBV28; 9 bases line up with TRBD1. The CDR3 covers 16 residues. Germline V gene sequence: CDR1 MDHEN, CDR2 SYDVKM. V dropped 6 bases and J dropped 2; count of bases not matched to a gene: 5. CDR3 DNA: TGTGCCAGCAGACGGACAGGGGTGCCTGGGGCCAACGTCCTGACTTTC. Translation gives CASRRTGVPGANVLTF.

This clonotype showed up many times. V and J are TRBV20-1 and TRBJ2-5, with 11 nucleotides matching TRBD2. The V and J ends lost 6 bases and 5 bases, in that order; junction bases with no gene match: 14. Germline values: CDR1 DFQATT, CDR2 SNEGSKA (reference sequence). The CDR3 consists of 16 residues. The CDR3 DNA reads TGCAGTGCGTATAGCGGGGGGGCCAGACCTGTGGAGACCCAGTACTTC. Translation: CSAYSGGARPVETQYF.

In this sample, this clonotype turned up many times. The V and J genes are TRBV28 and TRBJ2-1, with D perhaps TRBD1 (5 bases). Trimming pared 1 base from V and 6 bases from J, leaving 10 bases between. Germline CDR1 is MDHEN and CDR2 is SYDVKM. The CDR3 runs to 14 residues. The CDR3 reads CASSLFGHANEQFF. CDR3 nucleotide sequence: TGTGCCAGCAGTTTATTTGGACATGCCAATGAGCAGTTCTTC. The variable domain in full, with the rest retrieved from reference TRBV28 and TRBJ2-1, is DVKVTQSSRYLVKRTGEKVFLECVQDMDHENMFWYRQDPGLGLRLIYFSYDVKMKEKGDIPEGYSVSREKKERFSLILESASTNQTSMYLCASSLFGHANEQFFGPGTRLTVL.

The gene calls are TRBV28 and TRBJ2-7; possibly TRBD1 or TRBD2 for D (5 bases each). The DNA matches TRBJ2-5 better at its end, which makes the J call doubtful. The CDR3 has 12 residues. Germline V gives CDR1 MDHEN, CDR2 SYDVKM. CDR3 protein: CASSFRGRTQYF. In DNA form, the CDR3 reads TGTGCCAGCAGTTTTCGGGGACGGACCCAGTACTTC.

There are many counts of this clonotype. This sequence joins TRBV27 and TRBJ2-1, with D uncertain. CDR1 and CDR2 from the germline V gene are MNHEY and SMNVEV (reference sequence). The CDR3 runs 17 residues. Deletions cut 4 bases from V and 0 bases from J, with 16 bases between. The DNA of the CDR3 is TGTGCCAGCAGTTCCATTGTGACGGGCAGCTCCTACAATGAGCAGTTCTTC. Translated: CASSSIVTGSSYNEQFF.

This clonotype has only one observation. The chain links TRBV2 to TRBJ1-5; D might be TRBD1 (5 bases). Germline lookup yields CDR1 SNHLY and CDR2 FYNNEI. The CDR3 sequence is 15 residues long. V dropped 1 base and J dropped 5 bases, with 12 bases sitting between them. The CDR3 region has the DNA TGTGCCAGCAGTGAAGGGTCGACAGACTATCAGCCCCAGCATTTT. Translating it yields CASSEGSTDYQPQHF.